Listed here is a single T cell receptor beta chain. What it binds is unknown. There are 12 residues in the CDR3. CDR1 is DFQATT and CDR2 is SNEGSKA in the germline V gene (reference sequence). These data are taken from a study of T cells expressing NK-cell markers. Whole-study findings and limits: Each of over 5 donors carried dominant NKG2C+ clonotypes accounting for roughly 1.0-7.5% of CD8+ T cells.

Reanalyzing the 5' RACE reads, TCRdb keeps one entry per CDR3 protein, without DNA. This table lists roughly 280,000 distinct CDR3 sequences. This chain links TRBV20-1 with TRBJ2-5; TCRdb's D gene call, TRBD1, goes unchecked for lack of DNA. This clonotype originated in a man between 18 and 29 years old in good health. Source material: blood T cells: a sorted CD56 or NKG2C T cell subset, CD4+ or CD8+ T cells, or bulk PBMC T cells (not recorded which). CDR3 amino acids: CSATRTGETQYF.